The clone carrying this TCR beta chain was picked up one time. No antigen is known for it. The authors divided CD4+ cells into CD45RA+ naive and CD45RA-negative memory subsets. This record comes from a study of shared clonotypes between healthy human individuals. Study conclusions and caveats: Although depth was large, rarefaction showed that sequencing of the sorted subsets was incomplete. How much donors shared clonotypes was expected to be affected by sequencing depth.

Germline CDR1 and CDR2: KGHSH and LQKENI. V was trimmed by 6 bases and J by 3 bases, leaving 13 bases between them. This CDR3 has 14 amino acids. The sorted-subset replicate PCRs were given 150 to 250 ng DNA, which is tens of thousands of T cell genomes. Sequencing used immunoSEQ multiplex PCR; TCRdb keeps in-frame clones, though not all of them. This sample carries roughly 2.2 million clones, 92% of them seen once, and the ten largest clones take around 0.38%. This sequence joins TRBV18 and TRBJ2-3; D may be TRBD2 (6 bases). This clonotype originated in a man aged 18 to 35 in good health. Some clones in this sample may be carry-over from other donors' samples. Sequencing was done on a sample of naive CD4+ T cells from PBMCs. Subset defined: CD45RA+ positively selected. This CDR3 reads CASSRLVITDTQYF. CDR3 bases: TGTGCCAGCTCCAGACTAGTCATAACAGATACGCAGTATTTT. The variable domain in full, with the rest retrieved from reference TRBV18 and TRBJ2-3, is NAGVMQNPRHLVRRRGQEARLRCSPMKGHSHVYWYRQLPEEGLKFMVYLQKENIIDESGMPKERFSAEFPKEGPSILRIQQVVRGDSAAYFCASSRLVITDTQYFGPGTRLTVL.